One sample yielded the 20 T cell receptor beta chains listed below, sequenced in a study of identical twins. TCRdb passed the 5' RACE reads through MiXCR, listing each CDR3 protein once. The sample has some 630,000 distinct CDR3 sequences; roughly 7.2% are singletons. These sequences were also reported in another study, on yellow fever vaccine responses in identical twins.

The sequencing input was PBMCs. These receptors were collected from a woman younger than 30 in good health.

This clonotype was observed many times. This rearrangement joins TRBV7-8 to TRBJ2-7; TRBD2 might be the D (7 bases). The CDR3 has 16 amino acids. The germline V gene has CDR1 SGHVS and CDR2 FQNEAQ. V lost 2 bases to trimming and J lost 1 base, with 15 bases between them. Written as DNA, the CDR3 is TGTGCCAGCAGCTTATGGGGGGGCTTTACGTCCTACGAGCAGTACTTC. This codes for CASSLWGGFTSYEQYF.

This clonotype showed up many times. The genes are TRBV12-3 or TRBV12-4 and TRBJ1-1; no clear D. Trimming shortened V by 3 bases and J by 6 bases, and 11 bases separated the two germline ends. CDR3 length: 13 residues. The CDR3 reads CASSFIRSAEAFF. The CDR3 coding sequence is TGTGCCAGCAGTTTTATCAGGAGCGCTGAAGCTTTCTTT.

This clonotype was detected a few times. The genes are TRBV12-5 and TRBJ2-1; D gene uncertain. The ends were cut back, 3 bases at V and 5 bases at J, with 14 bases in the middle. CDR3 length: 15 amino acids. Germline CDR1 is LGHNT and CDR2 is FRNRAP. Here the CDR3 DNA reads TGTGCTAGTGGTTTCCGAGGTGGGCCTGACAATGAGCAGTTCTTC. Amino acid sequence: CASGFRGGPDNEQFF.

The CDR3 loop is CASSQISGRTDTQYF. CDR3 nucleotide sequence: TGTGCCAGCAGTCAAATTAGCGGACGCACAGATACGCAGTATTTT. V gene TRBV3-1 combines with J gene TRBJ2-3; a weak D match, TRBD2 (6 bases). The V gene's germline CDR1 is LGHDT and CDR2 YNNKEL (reference sequence). This CDR3 region has 15 residues. Between the trimmed V and J ends, which lost 6 bases and 1 base, there was a span of 14 bases.

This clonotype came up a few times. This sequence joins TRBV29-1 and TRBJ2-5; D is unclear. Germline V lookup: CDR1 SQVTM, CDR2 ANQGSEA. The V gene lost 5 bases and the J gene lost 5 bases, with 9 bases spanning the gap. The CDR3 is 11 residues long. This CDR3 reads CSVLVTETQYF. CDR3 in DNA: TGCAGCGTTCTTGTCACGGAGACCCAGTACTTC. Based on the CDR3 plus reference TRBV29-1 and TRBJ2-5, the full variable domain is SAVISQKPSRDICQRGTSLTIQCQVDSQVTMMFWYRQQPGQSLTLIATANQGSEATYESGFVIDKFPISRPNLTFSTLTVSNMSPEDSSIYLCSVLVTETQYFGPGTRLLVL.

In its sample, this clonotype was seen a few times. Here the CDR3 reads CASSKPGQLNEKLFF. In DNA, the CDR3 is TGCGCCAGCAGCAAACCGGGACAACTTAATGAAAAACTGTTTTTT. The chain has TRBV5-1 and TRBJ1-4; D is possibly TRBD1 (6 bases). In germline, CDR1 is SGHRS, CDR2 YFSETQ. Trimming took 4 bases from V and 4 from J, leaving 14 bases between them. The CDR3 runs to 15 residues. Drawing the rest from reference TRBV5-1 and TRBJ1-4, the complete variable domain is KAGVTQTPRYLIKTRGQQVTLSCSPISGHRSVSWYQQTPGQGLQFLFEYFSETQRNKGNFPGRFSGRQFSNSRSEMNVSTLELGDSALYLCASSKPGQLNEKLFFGSGTQLSVL.

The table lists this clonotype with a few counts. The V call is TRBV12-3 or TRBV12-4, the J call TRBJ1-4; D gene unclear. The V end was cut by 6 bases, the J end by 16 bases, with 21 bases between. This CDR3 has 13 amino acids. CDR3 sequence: CASSSQDGPSRFF. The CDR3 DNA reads TGTGCCAGCAGCTCTCAGGACGGGCCGTCGAGGTTTTTT.

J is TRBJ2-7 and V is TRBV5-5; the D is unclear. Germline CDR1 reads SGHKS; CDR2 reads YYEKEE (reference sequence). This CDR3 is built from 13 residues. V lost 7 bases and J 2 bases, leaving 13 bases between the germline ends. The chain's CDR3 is CASGPGDTYEQYV. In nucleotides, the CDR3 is TGTGCCAGCGGCCCTGGGGATACCTACGAGCAGTACGTC.

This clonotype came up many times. The CDR3 loop reads CASSEGFRGNNEQFF. The CDR3 DNA sequence: TGTGCCAGCAGTGAAGGCTTCAGGGGGAACAATGAGCAGTTCTTC. The chain combines TRBV25-1 with TRBJ2-1; 7 positions agree with TRBD1. Trimming cost V 2 bases and J 5 bases; bases outside gene matches: 6. Germline CDR1 reads MGHDK; CDR2 reads SYGVNS. There are 15 residues in the CDR3.

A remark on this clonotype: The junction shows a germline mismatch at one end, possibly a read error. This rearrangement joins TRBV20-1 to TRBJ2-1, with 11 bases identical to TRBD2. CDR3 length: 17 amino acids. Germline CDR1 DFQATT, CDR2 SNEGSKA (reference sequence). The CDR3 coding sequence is TGCTGTGCTGGCCCCACGAGTAGCGGGAGGGCCTACAATGAGCAGTTCTTC. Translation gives CCAGPTSSGRAYNEQFF.

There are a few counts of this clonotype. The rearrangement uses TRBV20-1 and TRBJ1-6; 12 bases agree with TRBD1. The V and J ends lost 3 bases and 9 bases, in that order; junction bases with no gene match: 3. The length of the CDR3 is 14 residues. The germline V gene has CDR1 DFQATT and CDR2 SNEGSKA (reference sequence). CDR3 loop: CSARGQGAGSPLHF. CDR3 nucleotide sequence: TGCAGTGCTAGGGGACAGGGGGCAGGTTCACCCCTCCACTTT.

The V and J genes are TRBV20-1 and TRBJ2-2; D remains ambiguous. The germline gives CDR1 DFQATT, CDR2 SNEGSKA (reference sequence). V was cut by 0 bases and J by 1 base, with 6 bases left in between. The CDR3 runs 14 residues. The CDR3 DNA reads TGCAGTGCTAGAGATCTGAGGAACACCGGGGAGCTGTTTTTT. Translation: CSARDLRNTGELFF.

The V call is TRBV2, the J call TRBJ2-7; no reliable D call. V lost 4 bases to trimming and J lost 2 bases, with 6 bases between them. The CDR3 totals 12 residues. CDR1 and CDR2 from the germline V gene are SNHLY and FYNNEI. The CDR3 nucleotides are TGTGCCAGCAGTGCCCAGGCCTACGAGCAGTACGTC. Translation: CASSAQAYEQYV.

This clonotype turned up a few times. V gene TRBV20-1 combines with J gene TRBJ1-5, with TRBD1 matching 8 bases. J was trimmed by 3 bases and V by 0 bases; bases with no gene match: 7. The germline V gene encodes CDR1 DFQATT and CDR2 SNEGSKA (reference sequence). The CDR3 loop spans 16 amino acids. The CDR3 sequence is CSARDTGGFVNQPQHF. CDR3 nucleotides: TGCAGTGCTAGAGACACAGGGGGGTTCGTCAATCAGCCCCAGCATTTT.

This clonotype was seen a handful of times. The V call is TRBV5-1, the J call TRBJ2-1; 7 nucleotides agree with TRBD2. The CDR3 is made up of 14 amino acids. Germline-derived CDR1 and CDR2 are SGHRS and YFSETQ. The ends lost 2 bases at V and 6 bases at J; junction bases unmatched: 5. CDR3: CASSFRGSGNEQFF. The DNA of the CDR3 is TGCGCCAGCAGCTTCCGCGGGAGCGGCAATGAGCAGTTCTTC.

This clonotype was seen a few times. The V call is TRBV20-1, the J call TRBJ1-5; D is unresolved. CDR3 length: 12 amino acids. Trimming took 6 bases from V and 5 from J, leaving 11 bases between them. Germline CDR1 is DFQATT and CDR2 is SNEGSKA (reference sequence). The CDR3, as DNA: TGCAGTGCCATGAGAAAGGATCAGCCCCAGCATTTT. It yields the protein CSAMRKDQPQHF.

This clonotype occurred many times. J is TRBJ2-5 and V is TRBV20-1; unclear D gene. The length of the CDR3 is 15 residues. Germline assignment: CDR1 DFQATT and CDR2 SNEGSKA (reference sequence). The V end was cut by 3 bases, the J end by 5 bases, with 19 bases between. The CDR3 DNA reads TGCAGTGCTAGGATTAGGCTCCCGGAAGGGGAGACCCAGTACTTC. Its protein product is CSARIRLPEGETQYF.

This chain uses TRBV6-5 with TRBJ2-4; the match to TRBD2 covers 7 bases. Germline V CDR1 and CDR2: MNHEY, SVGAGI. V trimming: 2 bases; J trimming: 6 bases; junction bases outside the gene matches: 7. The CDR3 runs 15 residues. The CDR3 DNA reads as TGTGCCAGCAGTTACGGCGGGAGTAACGGAAACATTCAGTACTTC. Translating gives CASSYGGSNGNIQYF.

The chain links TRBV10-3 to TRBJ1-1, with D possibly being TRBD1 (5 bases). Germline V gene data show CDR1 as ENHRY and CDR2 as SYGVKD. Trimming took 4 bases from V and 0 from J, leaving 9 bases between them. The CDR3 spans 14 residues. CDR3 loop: CAISGGIMNTEAFF. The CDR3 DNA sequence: TGTGCCATCAGTGGGGGGATCATGAACACTGAAGCTTTCTTT.

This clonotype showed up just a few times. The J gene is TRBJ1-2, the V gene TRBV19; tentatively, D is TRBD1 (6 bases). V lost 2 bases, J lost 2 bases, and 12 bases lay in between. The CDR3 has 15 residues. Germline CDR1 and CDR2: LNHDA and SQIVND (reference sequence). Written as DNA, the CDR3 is TGTGCCAGTAGTATATCCCTTGGACAGAACTATGGCTACACCTTC. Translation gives CASSISLGQNYGYTF.